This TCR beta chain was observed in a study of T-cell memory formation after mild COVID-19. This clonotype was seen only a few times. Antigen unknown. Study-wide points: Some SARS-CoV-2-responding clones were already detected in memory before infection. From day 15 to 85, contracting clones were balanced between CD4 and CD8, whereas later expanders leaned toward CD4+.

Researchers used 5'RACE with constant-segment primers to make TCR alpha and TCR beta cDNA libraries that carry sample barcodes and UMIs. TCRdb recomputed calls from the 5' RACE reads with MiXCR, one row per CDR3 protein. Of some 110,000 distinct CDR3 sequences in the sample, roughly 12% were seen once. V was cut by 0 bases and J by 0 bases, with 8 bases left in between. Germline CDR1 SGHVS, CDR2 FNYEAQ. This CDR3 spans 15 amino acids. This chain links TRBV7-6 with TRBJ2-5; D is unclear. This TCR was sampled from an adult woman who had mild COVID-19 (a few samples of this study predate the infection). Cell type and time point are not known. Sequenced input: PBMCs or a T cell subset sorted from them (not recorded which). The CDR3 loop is CASSLAPAYQETQYF. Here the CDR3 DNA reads TGTGCCAGCAGCTTAGCTCCGGCGTACCAAGAGACCCAGTACTTC.